Below, 30 T cell receptor beta chains from the same sample are listed, as sequenced in a study of shared clonotypes between healthy human individuals. TCRdb keeps only in-frame clones here, not all; method: immunoSEQ multiplex PCR. The sample carries about a million clones, about 75% recorded once. The sequencing input was memory CD4+ T cells sorted from blood. Indicated subset: CD45RA-negative fraction. The receptors come from a man aged 18 to 29 in good health.

V and J are TRBV14 and TRBJ1-2, with D unresolved. Looked up from germline, CDR1 is SGHDN and CDR2 is FVKESK. This CDR3 spans 17 amino acids. V lost 0 bases, J lost 4 bases, and 18 bases lay in between. CDR3 DNA: TGTGCCAGCAGCCAAGATAGGCTAGGAACCACGTCCTATGGCTACACCTTC. It yields the protein CASSQDRLGTTSYGYTF.

The CDR3 reads CAISESGADNQPQHF. CDR3 DNA: TGTGCCATCAGTGAGTCTGGGGCAGACAATCAGCCCCAGCATTTT. The rearrangement uses TRBV10-3 and TRBJ1-5, with a weak D call TRBD1 (5 bases). The germline V gene encodes CDR1 ENHRY and CDR2 SYGVKD. This CDR3 region has 15 residues. Between the trimmed V and J ends, which lost 0 bases and 3 bases, there was a span of 9 bases.

There are many counts of this clone. The chain uses TRBV6-6 and TRBJ2-7; D possibly corresponds to TRBD1 (6 bases). V lost 4 bases and J lost 2, with 12 bases in between. The CDR3 loop spans 14 amino acids. Germline V gene lookup returns CDR1 MNHNY and CDR2 SVGAGI (reference sequence). The CDR3 nucleotides are TGTGCCAGCAGTTTTCAGGGGAATACCTACGAGCAGTACTTC. Protein product: CASSFQGNTYEQYF.

The CDR3 nucleotides are TGCGCCAGCAGCCAAATCTCTGCCACCGGGGAGCTGTTTTTT. This gives the protein CASSQISATGELFF. This chain links TRBV5-1 with TRBJ2-2; D gene unclear. The germline V gene encodes CDR1 SGHRS and CDR2 YFSETQ. The CDR3 runs 14 residues. With 4 bases removed from V and 4 bases from J, the gap between germline ends came to 11 bases.

The chain couples TRBV27 to TRBJ1-2, with D uncertain. CDR1 is MNHEY, CDR2 SMNVEV, per germline (reference sequence). This CDR3 has 16 residues. V dropped 3 bases and J dropped 4 bases, with 18 bases sitting between them. DNA of the CDR3: TGTGCCAGCAGTTTTAACGCGTGGGTGGGGATCTATGGCTACACCTTC. This translates into CASSFNAWVGIYGYTF.

This clone turned up a few times. This chain links TRBV6-1 with TRBJ1-5; D gene unclear. From germline, CDR1 is MNHNS and CDR2 SASEGT. V lost 7 bases, J lost 3 bases, and 10 bases lay in between. This CDR3 contains 13 residues. The CDR3 region is CASNQRPNQPQHF. The CDR3 bases are TGTGCCAGCAACCAAAGGCCCAATCAGCCCCAGCATTTT.

For this clone: Other DNA sequences in this specimen translate into the identical CDR3. CDR3 DNA sequence: TGTGCCAGCAGCCTTGACGAATATGGCTACACCTTC. This codes for CASSLDEYGYTF. The chain has TRBV9 and TRBJ1-2; D ambiguous. The germline gives CDR1 SGDLS, CDR2 YYNGEE. This CDR3 is 12 amino acids long. Trimming removed 4 bases at V and 5 bases at J, with 9 bases between.

J is TRBJ1-2 and V is TRBV11-2, with D possibly TRBD1 on 6 matching bases. Trimming removed 7 bases from V and 8 bases from J, with 23 bases in between. Germline CDR1 is SGHAT and CDR2 is FQNNGV. The CDR3 totals 15 residues. This CDR3 reads CASKGTATGLGGYTF. The DNA of the CDR3 is TGTGCCAGCAAAGGAACCGCGACAGGCCTTGGGGGCTACACCTTC.

Worth noting for this clone: One base away lies a much larger clone, so this may be a sequencing read error. The chain couples TRBV6-6 to TRBJ2-2, with 7 bases aligning to TRBD1. Per germline, CDR1 MNHNY and CDR2 SVGAGI (reference sequence). The CDR3 runs to 14 residues. J gave up 2 bases and V 5 bases, and 2 bases lay outside the gene matches. CDR3 coding DNA: TGTGCCAGCAGTCGGGACAGTAACACCGGGGAGCTGTTTTTT. Translated, it gives CASSRDSNTGELFF.

The chain carries TRBV10-3 and TRBJ1-1; weak D call: TRBD1 (5 bases). V lost 0 bases and J 0 bases, leaving 8 bases between the germline ends. Germline V gives CDR1 ENHRY, CDR2 SYGVKD. The CDR3 extends over 15 amino acids. CDR3 sequence (DNA): TGTGCCATCAGTGAGTCTACAGGTATGAACACTGAAGCTTTCTTT. Translated: CAISESTGMNTEAFF.

The gene calls are TRBV5-6 and TRBJ1-6; 10 bases map to TRBD1. This CDR3 has 16 residues. Trimming removed 3 bases from V and 6 bases from J; junction bases left unmatched: 6. CDR1 SGHDT and CDR2 YYEEEE come from the germline V gene. The CDR3 nucleotides read TGTGCCAGCAGCTCCGACAGGGGGCTGAGTAATTCACCCCTCCACTTT. This sequence encodes CASSSDRGLSNSPLHF.

The chain couples TRBV2 to TRBJ1-5, with no clear D. The germline V gene encodes CDR1 SNHLY and CDR2 FYNNEI. This CDR3 region has 14 residues. V lost 5 bases and J 0 bases, leaving 8 bases between the germline ends. Here the CDR3 DNA reads TGTGCCAGCAGTAGAGATAATAGCAATCAGCCCCAGCATTTT. Protein sequence: CASSRDNSNQPQHF.

The genes are TRBV7-2 and TRBJ2-5; the match to TRBD2 covers 8 bases. CDR1 SGHTA and CDR2 FQGNSA come from the germline V gene. V shed 5 bases, J shed 1 base, and the junction held 12 bases outside the gene matches. The CDR3 runs to 17 residues. This CDR3 is CASSKLLSAGGQETQYF. The CDR3 DNA reads TGTGCCAGCAGCAAACTCTTGTCGGCGGGGGGCCAAGAGACCCAGTACTTC.

The chain couples TRBV2 to TRBJ2-1; D uncertain. Germline lookup yields CDR1 SNHLY and CDR2 FYNNEI. CDR3 size: 11 residues. The V end was cut by 7 bases, the J end by 8 bases, with 9 bases between. This CDR3 reads CASTLLDEQFF. Written as DNA, the CDR3 is TGTGCCAGCACCCTATTGGATGAGCAGTTCTTC.

In the case of this clone: A far larger clone is one base from this, pointing to a likely read error. This specimen includes other DNA sequences encoding the same CDR3. This sequence joins TRBV10-3 and TRBJ1-4; D is ambiguous. CDR3 length: 13 residues. Trimming removed 0 bases from V and 5 bases from J, with 4 bases in between. CDR1 ENHRY and CDR2 SYGVKD come from the germline V gene. The CDR3 region is CAISESANEKLFF. Written as DNA, the CDR3 is TGTGCCATCAGTGAGTCGGCGAATGAAAAACTGTTTTTT.

The rearrangement uses TRBV4-2 and TRBJ2-1, with 10 bases that match TRBD2. V lost 4 bases, J lost 1 base, and 7 bases stayed unmatched. The germline V gene has CDR1 LGHNA and CDR2 YNFKEQ. This CDR3 region has 17 residues. This CDR3 is CASSLSAGGPSYNEQFF. The CDR3 DNA follows: TGTGCCAGCAGCCTTTCAGCGGGGGGGCCGTCCTACAATGAGCAGTTCTTC.

This chain joins TRBV2 and TRBJ2-2, with D unclear. The CDR3 is 15 residues long. Germline lookup yields CDR1 SNHLY and CDR2 FYNNEI. Trimming removed 4 bases at V and 5 bases at J, with 14 bases between. The CDR3 protein is CASSVRPAFTGELFF. The DNA for the CDR3 is TGTGCCAGCAGTGTCCGACCGGCGTTTACCGGGGAGCTGTTTTTT.

The V gene is TRBV6-5, the J gene TRBJ2-3, with 8 bases identical to TRBD1. The CDR3 extends over 13 amino acids. The V gene end was trimmed by 5 bases and the J gene end by 5 bases; junction bases not matched to a gene: 3. The V gene's germline CDR1 is MNHEY and CDR2 SVGAGI. The CDR3, as DNA: TGTGCCAGCAGTCGGACAGGGCGAGATACGCAGTATTTT. It encodes CASSRTGRDTQYF.

V gene TRBV20-1 combines with J gene TRBJ1-4; D gene unclear. This CDR3 is built from 8 residues. V dropped 8 bases and J dropped 16 bases, with 11 bases sitting between them. Germline V gene data show CDR1 as DFQATT and CDR2 as SNEGSKA (reference sequence). The CDR3 loop is CSRDLGFF. CDR3 nucleotides: TGCAGTCGAGACTTAGGGTTTTTT.

This rearrangement joins TRBV2 to TRBJ2-7; D is perhaps TRBD1 (5 bases). V lost 5 bases and J 6 bases, leaving 14 bases between the germline ends. Germline V CDR1 and CDR2: SNHLY, FYNNEI. There are 13 residues in the CDR3. CDR3 nucleotide sequence: TGTGCCAGCAGTCAGGACAACCGTGGCGAGCAGTACTTC. Translation: CASSQDNRGEQYF.

This sequence joins TRBV25-1 and TRBJ2-1; 9 positions match TRBD2. The trim removed 8 bases at V and 6 bases at J, leaving 8 bases unmatched. Germline V CDR1 and CDR2: MGHDK, SYGVNS. The CDR3 consists of 14 residues. CDR3 DNA sequence: TGTGCCAGCGCTCCGGGACTAGCAGTCAATGAGCAGTTCTTC. Encoded protein: CASAPGLAVNEQFF.

This clone is a singleton in its sample. This rearrangement joins TRBV4-1 to TRBJ1-2; TRBD1 matches 9 bases. The CDR3 covers 15 residues. Germline CDR1 MGHRA, CDR2 YSYEKL. The V segment lost 3 bases and the J segment 4 bases; nucleotides outside the gene matches: 6. CDR3 loop: CASSQTQGAGYGYTF. The CDR3 nucleotides are TGCGCCAGCAGCCAGACACAGGGGGCCGGCTATGGCTACACCTTC.

This chain joins TRBV9 and TRBJ2-6; TRBD2 matches 7 bases. J gave up 0 bases and V 0 bases, and 6 bases lay outside the gene matches. Germline CDR1 SGDLS, CDR2 YYNGEE. The CDR3 is 18 amino acids. CDR3 nucleotides: TGTGCCAGCAGCGTAGTTGGAGGGAGGGCCTCTGGGGCCAACGTCCTGACTTTC. Protein sequence: CASSVVGGRASGANVLTF.

The chain combines TRBV12-5 with TRBJ2-5; the D gene is possibly TRBD1 (6 bases). The CDR3 has 17 residues. V lost 0 bases to trimming and J lost 5 bases, with 19 bases between them. Per germline, CDR1 LGHNT and CDR2 FRNRAP. In DNA, the CDR3 is TGTGCTAGTGGTTTGGTAAACCCCAGGGGAAATTTTGAGACCCAGTACTTC. It specifies CASGLVNPRGNFETQYF.

Remarks on this clone: Other DNA sequences of this sample code for an identical CDR3. CDR3 sequence: CASSSGLAGETQYF. The CDR3 coding sequence is TGCGCCAGCAGCTCGGGACTAGCGGGAGAGACCCAGTACTTC. The rearrangement uses TRBV5-1 and TRBJ2-5, with 12 bases lining up with TRBD2. V was clipped by 3 bases and J by 4 bases; unmatched bases: 1. Germline V gene lookup returns CDR1 SGHRS and CDR2 YFSETQ. There are 14 residues in the CDR3.

This clone occurred many times. The chain combines TRBV7-6 with TRBJ2-7; 12 bases are a match to TRBD2. The CDR3 totals 16 residues. The J segment lost 4 bases and the V segment lost 5 bases, leaving 9 bases of the junction unmatched. Germline values: CDR1 SGHVS, CDR2 FNYEAQ. CDR3: CASSTLAGGGFYEQYF. The CDR3 DNA follows: TGTGCCAGCAGCACCCTAGCGGGAGGGGGGTTTTACGAGCAGTACTTC. The whole variable domain, remainder taken from reference TRBV7-6 and TRBJ2-7, is GAGVSQSPRYKVTKRGQDVALRCDPISGHVSLYWYRQALGQGPEFLTYFNYEAQQDKSGLPNDRFSAERPEGSISTLTIQRTEQRDSAMYRCASSTLAGGGFYEQYFGPGTRLTVT.

V usage is TRBV5-7 and J usage is TRBJ1-6, with unresolved D. TRBV5-7 is assigned to the ORF class and has an uncertain function. This CDR3 spans 15 amino acids. Trimming took 1 base from V and 8 from J, leaving 13 bases between them. For the CDR3, the DNA is TGTGCCAGCAGCTTGTCGGATAGTTTGCATTCACCCCTCCACTTT. Protein sequence: CASSLSDSLHSPLHF.

The gene calls are TRBV5-1 and TRBJ2-5, with D possibly matching TRBD1 (5 bases). Germline V lookup: CDR1 SGHRS, CDR2 YFSETQ. Between the trimmed V and J ends, which lost 7 bases and 0 bases, there was a span of 10 bases. This CDR3 is 13 amino acids long. The CDR3 DNA follows: TGCGCCAGCTCCAGGGTGTACCAAGAGACCCAGTACTTC. It specifies CASSRVYQETQYF. Full variable domain (rest looked up from reference TRBV5-1 and TRBJ2-5): KAGVTQTPRYLIKTRGQQVTLSCSPISGHRSVSWYQQTPGQGLQFLFEYFSETQRNKGNFPGRFSGRQFSNSRSEMNVSTLELGDSALYLCASSRVYQETQYFGPGTRLLVL.

This rearrangement joins TRBV5-6 to TRBJ1-4; D call uncertain. Germline-derived CDR1 and CDR2 are SGHDT and YYEEEE. Trimming pared 0 bases from V and 0 bases from J, leaving 6 bases between. This CDR3 spans 15 amino acids. In DNA, the CDR3 is TGTGCCAGCAGCTTGGTGGGCCCAACTAATGAAAAACTGTTTTTT. This sequence encodes CASSLVGPTNEKLFF.

Notes on this clone: The identical CDR3 is also encoded by other nucleotide sequences in the sample. The chain links TRBV18 to TRBJ2-7, with 7 bases lining up with TRBD1. CDR3 size: 13 residues. The J segment lost 4 bases and the V segment lost 6 bases, leaving 6 bases of the junction unmatched. Looked up from germline, CDR1 is KGHSH and CDR2 is LQKENI. The CDR3 DNA sequence: TGTGCCAGCTCCCCGGGACAGAAGTACGAGCAGTACTTC. It codes for CASSPGQKYEQYF.